This is a list of T cell receptor beta chains from one sample in a study of shared clonotypes between healthy human individuals. Assay: immunoSEQ multiplex PCR; the TCRdb copy retains only in-frame clones and omits some. The sample lists 330,000 or so clones; about 70% were seen once. The sequenced sample consisted of memory CD4+ T cells sorted from blood. The receptors stem from a man aged 30 to 45 in good health. Each CDR3 is given with its conserved first and last residue. Fields, in order: J gene, V gene, clone size, D gene, CDR3 protein, CDR3 DNA. A D gene is named only where the DNA matches it firmly. Clone size is stated in some rows and not others, as once, few, many or a class when expanded.

TRBJ1-1 TRBV7-8 few TRBD1 CASSDYLTGPAEAFF TGTGCCAGCAGCGATTACCTGACAGGGCCCGCTGAAGCTTTCTTT
TRBJ2-7 TRBV7-2 once NA CASSIGGAAYEQYF TGTGCCAGCAGCATAGGCGGAGCTGCCTACGAGCAGTACTTC
TRBJ2-7 TRBV2 NA NA CASSTFGSYEQYF TGTGCCAGCAGTACTTTTGGCTCCTACGAGCAGTACTTC
TRBJ2-7 TRBV7-2 NA TRBD2 CASSRVTSGRAGQYF TGTGCCAGCAGCCGCGTGACTAGCGGGAGGGCCGGGCAGTACTTC
TRBJ1-1 TRBV5-4 NA NA CASSTSPGKGTEAFF TGTGCCAGCAGCACATCCCCAGGGAAGGGCACTGAAGCTTTCTTT
TRBJ2-7 TRBV28 NA NA CASKLVGPAYEQYF TGTGCCAGCAAGCTCGTCGGCCCTGCCTACGAGCAGTACTTC
TRBJ2-5 TRBV5-6 few NA CASSLLQGTKTQYF TGTGCCAGCAGCCTCTTACAGGGAACGAAGACCCAGTACTTC
TRBJ1-1 TRBV19 NA TRBD1 CASSRDRVFTEAFF TGTGCCAGTAGTAGGGACAGGGTATTCACTGAAGCTTTCTTT
TRBJ2-5 TRBV2 NA TRBD1 CASSYGQGTQYF TGTGCCAGCAGTTACGGACAGGGCACCCAGTACTTC
TRBJ2-3 TRBV5-1 NA TRBD1 CASSWGTGVTDTQYF TGCGCCAGCAGCTGGGGCACAGGGGTGACAGATACGCAGTATTTT
TRBJ2-3 TRBV5-1 NA NA CASSFIPTDTQYF TGCGCCAGCAGCTTTATCCCCACAGATACGCAGTATTTT